This T cell receptor beta chain comes out of a study of human T cells and chemical hapten exposure. This clonotype came up many times. Its antigen remains unidentified. General study results and limits: There were significantly more large CDR3 similarity clusters among expanded TCRs than among controls.

Time point: patch test 2, 6 weeks after DPC sensitization. Treatment indicated: therapeutic diphenylcyclopropenone sensitization with weekly scalp DPC. Each CDR3 protein gets one entry after TCRdb re-called the RACE reads with MiXCR. The table lists tens of thousands of distinct CDR3 sequences, around 9.3% of them singletons. Germline CDR1 and CDR2: LGHNA and YSLEER. This CDR3 is 16 amino acids long. The V and J ends lost 4 bases and 6 bases respectively, with 18 bases between them. This TCR came from a woman in her fifties or sixties with alopecia areata. Some clones in this sample may be carry-over from other donors' samples. The rearrangement links TRBV4-3 to TRBJ2-2; D is possibly TRBD2 (6 bases). Sequencing used whole blood, obtained in connection with sensitization to the hapten diphenylcyclopropenone (DPC). CDR3 region: CASSLRTLRDPGELFF. Written as DNA, the CDR3 is TGCGCCAGCAGCCTAAGAACGTTGCGGGACCCCGGGGAGCTGTTTTTT.